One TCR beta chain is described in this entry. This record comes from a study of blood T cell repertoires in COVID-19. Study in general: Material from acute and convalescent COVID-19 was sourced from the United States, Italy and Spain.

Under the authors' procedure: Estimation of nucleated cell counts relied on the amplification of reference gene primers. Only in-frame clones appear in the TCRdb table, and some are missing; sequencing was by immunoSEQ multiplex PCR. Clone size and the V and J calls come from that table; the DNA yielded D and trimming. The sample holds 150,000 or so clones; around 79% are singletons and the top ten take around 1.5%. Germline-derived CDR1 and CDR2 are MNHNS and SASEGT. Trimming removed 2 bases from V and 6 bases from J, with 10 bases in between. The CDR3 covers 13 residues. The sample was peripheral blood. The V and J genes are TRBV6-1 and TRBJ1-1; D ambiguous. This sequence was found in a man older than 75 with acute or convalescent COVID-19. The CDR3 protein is CASSEYNDSEAFF. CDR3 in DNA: TGTGCCAGCAGTGAATATAATGACTCTGAAGCTTTCTTT.